This T cell receptor beta chain emerged from a study of cytomegalovirus exposure and HLA in healthy donors (dated by TCRdb to about 2017). About the full investigation: In an earlier analysis of under 750 of the donors, approximately 300 Gb of sequence data and 100 million or so unique TCR beta sequences from 150 million to 200 million T cells were reported. All discovery cohort repertoires had been generated on a single sequencing platform. Genome-wide SNP genotypes for about 60% of the roughly 700 donors were used in a later genetic analysis, which treated that subset as a discovery cohort. Donor age, sex, ethnicity and CMV serostatus were collected together with the repertoire data. A separate validation cohort of more than 100 different subjects was used in addition to the approximately 700-subject first cohort. High-throughput TCR immunosequencing, statistical association of individual TCRs with disease status, and machine learning were combined to predict cytomegalovirus infection status. The study aimed to test whether signatures of past pathogen exposure could be identified by cataloging public T cell receptors. Typing coverage differed by locus: A, B, C, DRB1 and DQB1 were typed in roughly 629-630 donors, DQA1 in approximately 520, DPA1 in around 580, and DPB1 in roughly 470. Of the 300 to 500 genotyped donors, roughly 76% were placed in the genetic ancestry cluster associated with self-reported Caucasian donors. Across about 380 genotyped donors of the cohort, an average of approximately 220,000 unique TCR beta nucleotide sequences per donor were sequenced, and 15% to 20% of those sequences were non-productive. An early release that covered about 600 HLA-typed donors contained around 300 gigabases of sequencing data and tens of millions of unique TCR sequences. A later analysis re-analyzed previously published TCR beta repertoires from about 600 donors and added high-resolution HLA genotyping to study TCR occurrence patterns. The later analysis used no new phenotypic data to find candidate immune exposures, relying instead on TCR beta sequences and their occurrence across donors. To decide whether each TCR beta V gene segment behaved as functional or pseudogenic, an earlier analysis of approximately 600 of the donors relied on high-throughput TCR beta sequencing. The study used immunosequencing to profile the T cell repertoires of 600 to 850 subjects and linked those repertoires to cytomegalovirus serostatus. Class I and class II HLA loci were covered by the typing at four-digit resolution. About five DR-DQ haplotypes were treated as single units for association and clustering because of strong linkage in the cohort.

Concerning this clone: Its cognate antigen has yet to be identified. Nothing much larger sits one base from this clone, and base qualities are not available.

On the study overall, not on this receptor specifically: The 87-base-pair reads could not distinguish some IMGT-functional V segments, including TRBV6-2 and TRBV6-3, so those segments were excluded. For the cohort, immune exposure information was limited to CMV serostatus. HLA typing was unavailable for some donors at each locus, so association tests used only the typed subset. In a later genetic analysis, a missense DCLRE1C variant was associated with V-gene and J-gene trimming of TCR beta chains, and the association was replicated in an independent cohort. A further reported finding was that TCR beta sequences accurately predicted the HLA-A and HLA-B alleles for most subjects in the first cohort. According to the authors, the approach could potentially be generalized to other disease states and immunological phenotypes. Sequencing depth was assumed to be roughly uniform across donors in the presence/absence analyses, though that assumption may not hold. Because counts were too low, more than 15 rarely observed V segments, including chromosome 9 orphons, were left out of the earlier analysis of some 600 of the donors. A later analysis found that HLA-associated TCR beta chains were more clonally expanded and had lower generation probabilities than equally common non-associated chains. In vitro tests confirmed that three of the cytomegalovirus-associated TCR beta chains recognize cytomegalovirus antigens. Most CMV-associated TCR beta chains appeared to be HLA-restricted in a later analysis, and the HLA associations seemed to be driven largely by CMV exposure. A later analysis associated around 16,000 TCR beta sequences with specific HLA alleles at a false discovery rate of 0.05. According to a later analysis, parvovirus B19, influenza, CMV and Epstein-Barr virus appeared linked to several top co-occurrence clusters. Linkage disequilibrium might explain the correlated functional status among segregating V segments, but an unknown experimental factor could not be excluded. A cluster of highly shared sequence variants was judged likely to be a technical artifact of the sequencing pipeline. Most TCR sequences were seen in very few donors, while some public TCRs were found in many individuals. According to a later genetic analysis, donors in an Asian-associated ancestry cluster had fewer N-insertions in productive TCRs than the approximately 630-donor mean. The classifier was reported to diagnose cytomegalovirus status with high specificity and sensitivity in both the original cohort and the validation cohort. When HLA alleles, especially DR and DQ, strongly co-occurred, attributing TCR associations to individual alleles was difficult. A total of some 180 TCR beta chains were listed by the study as associated with cytomegalovirus. This cohort had only TCR beta chains sequenced, and the lack of alpha or paired-chain data limited which features could be detected. In a later analysis, the rate of TCR association differed among HLA loci, with DRB1 alleles having the most associated TCRs and HLA-C alleles having the fewest. In an earlier analysis of 587 of the donors, most TCR beta V segments were observed in productive rearrangements about 87% or about 30% of the time, broadly matching IMGT annotations.

The protocol used for the library was the immunoSEQ multiplex PCR assay. For the multiplex PCR, a mixture combining 60 forward primers for TCR Vbeta segments and 13 reverse primers for TCR Jbeta segments was used. The CDR3 region of rearranged TCR beta genes was amplified from genomic DNA with a multiplex PCR assay. The Illumina HiSeq System was used to sequence the amplified TCR beta libraries as 87-base-pair reads. The original methods were these. A later analysis tallied tens of millions of unique TCR beta chains across the 600 to 700 repertoires, and approximately 12 million of those chains were shared by two or more donors. Raw reads were error-corrected and collapsed into unique sequences with a nearest-neighbor algorithm that merged closely related sequences to remove PCR and sequencing errors. CDR3 sequences were aligned to IMGT reference sequences to assign V, D and J gene segments. For a sequence to be retained, a match of at least six nucleotides to both a V gene segment and a J gene segment was required. A rearrangement was called productive if the CDR3 had no stop codons and remained in frame with V and J, and every other rearrangement was called non-productive. CDR3 was defined according to IMGT convention as the region running from the second conserved V-encoded cysteine to the conserved J-encoded phenylalanine. Sequences without an unambiguous match to a single V gene segment were excluded from the earlier analysis of several hundred of the donors. In an earlier analysis of 587 of the donors, V segments were called functional above 56.7% productive rearrangements and were called segregating when the between-donor standard deviation exceeded 5%. A statistical classification framework was built to diagnose cytomegalovirus status from the catalog of TCR beta chain sequences. In a later analysis, TCR nucleotide sequences were compared against IMGT/GENE-DB human TR gene sequences so that V and J genes could be assigned. A later analysis assigned CDR3 sequences and most-parsimonious VDJ recombination scenarios with the TCRdist pipeline. In a later analysis, every TCR beta chain was defined by the combination of its CDR3 amino acid sequence and its V-gene family, and reads without a unique V-gene family were dropped. As a way to deal with suspected cross-contamination and a sequencing artifact, a later analysis dropped 640 or so nucleotide sequences that were highly shared and had low generation probability. In a later analysis, a clonal expansion index for each public chain was calculated from normalized within-repertoire ranks of inferred template counts. In a later analysis, generation probabilities were computed with a VDJ recombination model fitted to out-of-frame rearrangements, and the resulting probabilities were checked against IGoR. In a later analysis, TCR-TCR, TCR-HLA and TCR-CMV co-occurrence was scored with hypergeometric tests, and a repertoire-size bias correction was applied to TCR pairs. To estimate false discovery rates, a later analysis permuted the HLA or CMV assignments 20 times. In a later analysis, co-occurring TCRs were grouped with DBSCAN, and TCRdist sequence similarity was added when clustering was performed within HLA-allele-positive subsets. Co-occurrence clustering excluded repertoires with fewer than 30,000 or more than 120,000 public chains, plus five with anomalous nucleotide sharing. In TCRdb, the immuneACCESS table is reduced to in-frame sequences with V and J assigned. These tables do not hold every clone; where another copy was compared, an unresolved V gene accounts for under half, and the others remain unexplained. V and J calls and clone size are as listed in that table; D and trimming were resolved from the DNA. The sample table contains 90,000 to 150,000 clones; only one count was recorded for 73% of them. About 4% of the sample lies in the top ten.

In the germline V gene, CDR1 corresponds to SGHVS and CDR2 to FNYEAQ. Trimming costs V 5 bases and J 0 bases, and their ends lie 14 bases apart. From its cysteine to its phenylalanine, the CDR3 spans 15 amino acids. Only the CDR3 part of the read is kept: 45 bases, read in frame from the first base. The cohort was made up of roughly 670 healthy bone marrow donors. All cohort members were sampled while nominally healthy, although unrecorded immune exposures were likely present. The donor tested CMV seronegative, placing the donor among the 300 to 400 seronegative members of the cohort. A peripheral blood sample was provided by each donor, and peripheral blood mononuclear cells were used for TCR beta sequencing. The Qiagen DNeasy Blood Extraction Kit was used to extract genomic DNA from the blood cell samples.

In this chain, TRBV7-6 is recombined with TRBJ2-7; TRBD2 might be the D gene, on 6 matching bases. Input material: PBMCs. This clonotype was sampled from a woman aged 40 to 50 in good health and CMV-seronegative. Read as DNA, the sequence is TGTGCCAGCAGCACTGGTAGCGGAAGCTCCTACGAGCAGTACTTC. The encoded protein is CASSTGSGSSYEQYF.